In this sample, the clone carrying this T cell receptor (beta chain) turned up a few times. Its antigen is unidentified. A universal primer site arose from template switching, and cDNA bore unique molecular identifiers. TCRdb reprocessed the 5' RACE reads via MiXCR and lists one record per CDR3 protein. Seen here are hundreds of thousands of distinct CDR3 sequences, roughly 6% observed once, and the top ten hold 1.5% to 2%. This record belongs to a study of identical twins. The study, taken as a whole, reports: Models predicted too little out-of-frame TCR alpha sharing in monozygotic twins.

Trimming at V came to 3 bases and at J to 8 bases, leaving 10 bases not matched to a gene. Germline assignment: CDR1 MNHEY and CDR2 SVGEGT. There are 15 residues in the CDR3. The chain uses TRBV6-2 or TRBV6-3 and TRBJ2-3; 8 bases line up with TRBD2. This receptor was obtained from a man between 18 and 35 years old in good health. Sequencing input: naive T cells sorted from blood. The CDR3 spells CASSYTPAGEGTQYF. Written as DNA, the CDR3 is TGTGCCAGCAGTTATACCCCAGCGGGAGAGGGTACGCAGTATTTT.